The source of this T cell receptor (beta chain) is a study of blood T cell repertoires in COVID-19. Study background: Sources were T cells, B-cell-depleted T cells, or PBMCs; the material itself was cDNA or gDNA.

V shed 2 bases and J 6 bases; nucleotides not matched to a gene: 3. The CDR3 is made up of 13 amino acids. Germline V gives CDR1 SGHDT, CDR2 YYEEEE. TCRdb's copy holds only in-frame clones and misses some; the assay was immunoSEQ multiplex PCR. Of some 160,000 clones in the sample, 85% to 90% are singletons; the top ten hold approximately 3%. The sequencing sample was made of peripheral blood. The TCR comes from a woman in her sixties with active COVID-19. V gene TRBV5-6 combines with J gene TRBJ2-3; 7 bases map to TRBD2. DNA for the CDR3: TGTGCCAGCAGCTTTGCCGGGGGGGATACGCAGTATTTT. Translated, it gives CASSFAGGDTQYF.